This T cell receptor (beta chain) comes out of a study of spatial heterogeneity in lung cancer. Overall study findings and caveats: In tumors, expanded intratumoral alpha and beta TCR counts tracked mutation counts.

Worth noting for this clonotype: Its specificity is not known.

Trimming cost V 4 bases and J 3 bases, with 13 bases left between them. Germline V gene sequence: CDR1 SGHVS, CDR2 FQNEAQ. This CDR3 has 15 residues. TCRdb ran MiXCR on the 5' RACE reads and lists one entry per CDR3 protein. The table lists 7,500 to 9,500 distinct CDR3 sequences, roughly 7% of them singletons, with 8.5% to 9.5% in the top ten. Sample time point: sample taken at primary tumor resection. The donor group consisted of roughly 70 patients who had untreated, early-stage non-small cell lung cancer. The receptor was isolated from a male donor with early-stage non-small cell lung cancer. The sample here was lung tumor tissue, taken at surgery. The chain recombines TRBV7-8 with TRBJ2-1, with D possibly matching TRBD2 (5 bases). The CDR3 bases are TGTGCCAGCAGCTCCCGGGATTCGGGCTACAATGAGCAGTTCTTC. Amino acid sequence: CASSSRDSGYNEQFF.